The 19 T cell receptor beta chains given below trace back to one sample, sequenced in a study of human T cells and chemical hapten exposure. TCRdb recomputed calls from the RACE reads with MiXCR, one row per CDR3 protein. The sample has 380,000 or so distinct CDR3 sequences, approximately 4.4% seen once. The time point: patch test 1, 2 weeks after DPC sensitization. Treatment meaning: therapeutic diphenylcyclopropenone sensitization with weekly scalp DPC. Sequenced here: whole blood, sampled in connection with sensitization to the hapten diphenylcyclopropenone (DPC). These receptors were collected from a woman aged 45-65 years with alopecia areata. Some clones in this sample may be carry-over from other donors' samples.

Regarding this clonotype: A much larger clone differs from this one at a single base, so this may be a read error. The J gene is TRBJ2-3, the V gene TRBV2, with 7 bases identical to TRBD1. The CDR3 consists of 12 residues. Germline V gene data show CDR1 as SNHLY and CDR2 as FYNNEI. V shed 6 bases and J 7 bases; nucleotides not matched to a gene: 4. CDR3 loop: CASRGGDNTQYF. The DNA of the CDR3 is TGTGCCAGCAGAGGGGGCGATAATACGCAGTATTTT.

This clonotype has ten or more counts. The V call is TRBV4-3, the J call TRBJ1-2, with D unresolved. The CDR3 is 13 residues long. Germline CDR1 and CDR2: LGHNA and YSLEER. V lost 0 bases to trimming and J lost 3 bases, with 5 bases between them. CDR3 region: CASSQDPDYGYTF. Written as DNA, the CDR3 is TGCGCCAGCAGCCAAGATCCCGACTATGGCTACACCTTC.

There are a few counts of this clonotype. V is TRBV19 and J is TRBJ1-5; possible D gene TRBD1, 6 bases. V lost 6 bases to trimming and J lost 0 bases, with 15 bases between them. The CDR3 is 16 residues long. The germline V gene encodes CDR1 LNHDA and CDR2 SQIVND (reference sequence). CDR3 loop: CASSEGGTHSNQPQHF. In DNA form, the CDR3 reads TGTGCCAGTAGCGAGGGGGGGACCCATAGCAATCAGCCCCAGCATTTT.

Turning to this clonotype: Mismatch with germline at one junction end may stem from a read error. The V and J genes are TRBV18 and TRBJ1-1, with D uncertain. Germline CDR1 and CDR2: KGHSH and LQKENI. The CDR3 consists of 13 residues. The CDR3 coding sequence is TGTGCCAACTCACCAGAAGGAAACACTGAAGCTTTCTTT. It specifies CANSPEGNTEAFF.

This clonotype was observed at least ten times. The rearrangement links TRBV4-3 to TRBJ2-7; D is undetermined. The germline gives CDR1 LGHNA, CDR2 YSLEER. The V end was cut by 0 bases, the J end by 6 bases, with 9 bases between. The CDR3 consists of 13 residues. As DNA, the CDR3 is TGCGCCAGCAGCCAAGATACCTACGCCGAGCAGTACTTC. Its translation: CASSQDTYAEQYF.

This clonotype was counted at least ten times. The CDR3 DNA follows: TGCAGCGCTCTGGACAGGGTTGAAGCTTTCTTT. This encodes CSALDRVEAFF. The rearrangement uses TRBV29-1 and TRBJ1-1; 8 nucleotides match TRBD1. This CDR3 has 11 residues. CDR1 is SQVTM, CDR2 ANQGSEA, per germline. Trimming at V came to 7 bases and at J to 7 bases, leaving 5 bases not matched to a gene.

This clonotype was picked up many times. CDR3 coding DNA: TGCGCCAGCAGCTTGGAAGGGTCATCCCCCACAGATACGCAGTATTTT. As protein: CASSLEGSSPTDTQYF. This rearrangement joins TRBV5-1 to TRBJ2-3; D remains unclear. This CDR3 is 16 amino acids long. CDR1 SGHRS and CDR2 YFSETQ come from the germline V gene. The ends were cut back, 0 bases at V and 2 bases at J, with 13 bases in the middle.

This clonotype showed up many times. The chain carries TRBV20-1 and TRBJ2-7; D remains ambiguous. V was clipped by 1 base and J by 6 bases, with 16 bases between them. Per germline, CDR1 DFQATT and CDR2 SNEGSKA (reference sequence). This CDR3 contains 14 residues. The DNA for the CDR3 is TGCAGTGCTAGAGGATATGGGCCCTCGGGCGAGCAGTACTTC. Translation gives CSARGYGPSGEQYF.

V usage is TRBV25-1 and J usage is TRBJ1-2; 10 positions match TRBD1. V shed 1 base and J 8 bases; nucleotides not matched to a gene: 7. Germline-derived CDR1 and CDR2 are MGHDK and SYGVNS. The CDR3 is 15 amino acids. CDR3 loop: CASSEWGTGESGYTF. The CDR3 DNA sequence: TGTGCCAGCAGTGAATGGGGGACAGGGGAGAGCGGCTACACCTTC.

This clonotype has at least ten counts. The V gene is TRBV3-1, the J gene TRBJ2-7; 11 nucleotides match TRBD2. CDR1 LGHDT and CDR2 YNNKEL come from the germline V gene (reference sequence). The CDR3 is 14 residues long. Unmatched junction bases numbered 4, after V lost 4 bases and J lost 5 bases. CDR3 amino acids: CASSLSGGADEQYF. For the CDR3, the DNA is TGTGCCAGCAGCCTTAGCGGGGGGGCCGACGAGCAGTACTTC.

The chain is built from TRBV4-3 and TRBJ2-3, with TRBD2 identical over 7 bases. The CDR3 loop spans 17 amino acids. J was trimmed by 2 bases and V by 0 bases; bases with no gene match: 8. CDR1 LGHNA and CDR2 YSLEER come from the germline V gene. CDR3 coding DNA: TGCGCCAGCAGCCAAGATCCGGGACTACCGACCACAGATACGCAGTATTTT. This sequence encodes CASSQDPGLPTTDTQYF.

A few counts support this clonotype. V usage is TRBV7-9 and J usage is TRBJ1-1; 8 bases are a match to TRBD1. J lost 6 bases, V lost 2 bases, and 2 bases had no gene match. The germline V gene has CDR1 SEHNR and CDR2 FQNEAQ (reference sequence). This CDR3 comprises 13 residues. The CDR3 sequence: CASSLRTGSEAFF. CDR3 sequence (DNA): TGTGCCAGCAGCTTACGGACAGGGTCTGAAGCTTTCTTT.

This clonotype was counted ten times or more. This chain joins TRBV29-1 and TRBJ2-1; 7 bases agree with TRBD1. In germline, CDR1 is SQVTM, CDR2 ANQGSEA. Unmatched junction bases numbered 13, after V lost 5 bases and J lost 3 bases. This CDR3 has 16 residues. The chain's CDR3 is CSVRTQGEKFYNEQFF. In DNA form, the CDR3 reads TGCAGCGTTCGTACTCAGGGGGAGAAGTTCTACAATGAGCAGTTCTTC.

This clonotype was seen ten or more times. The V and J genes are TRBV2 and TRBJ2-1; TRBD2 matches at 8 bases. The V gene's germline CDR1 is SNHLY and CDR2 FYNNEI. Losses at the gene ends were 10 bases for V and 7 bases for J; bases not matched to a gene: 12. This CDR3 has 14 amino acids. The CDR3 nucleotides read TGTGCCATCCAAGGCAGCGGGAGCGTGAATGAGCAGTTCTTC. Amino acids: CAIQGSGSVNEQFF.

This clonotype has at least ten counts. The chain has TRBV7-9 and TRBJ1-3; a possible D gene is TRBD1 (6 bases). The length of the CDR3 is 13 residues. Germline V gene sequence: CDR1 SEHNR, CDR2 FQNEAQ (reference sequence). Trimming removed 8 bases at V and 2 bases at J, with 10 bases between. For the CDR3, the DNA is TGTGCCAGCCGGGCAGGGGCTGGAAACACCATATATTTT. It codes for CASRAGAGNTIYF.

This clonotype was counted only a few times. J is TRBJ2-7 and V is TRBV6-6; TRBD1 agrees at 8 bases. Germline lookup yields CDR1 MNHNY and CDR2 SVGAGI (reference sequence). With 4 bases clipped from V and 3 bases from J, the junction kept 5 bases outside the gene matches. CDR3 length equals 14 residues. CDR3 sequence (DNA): TGTGCCAGCAGTTCGTACAGGGGGGACTACGAGCAGTACTTC. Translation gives CASSSYRGDYEQYF.

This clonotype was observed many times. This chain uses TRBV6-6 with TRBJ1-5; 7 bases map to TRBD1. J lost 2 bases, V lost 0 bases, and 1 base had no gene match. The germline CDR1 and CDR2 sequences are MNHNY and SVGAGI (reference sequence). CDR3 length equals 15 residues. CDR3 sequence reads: CASSYSQGGNQPQHF. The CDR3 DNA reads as TGTGCCAGCAGTTACTCCCAGGGGGGCAATCAGCCCCAGCATTTT.

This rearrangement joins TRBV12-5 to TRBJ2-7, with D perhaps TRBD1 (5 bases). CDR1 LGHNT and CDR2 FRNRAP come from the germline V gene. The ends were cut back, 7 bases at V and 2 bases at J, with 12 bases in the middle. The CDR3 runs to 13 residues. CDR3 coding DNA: TGTGCTAGTGCCCCAGGGTCAACCTACGAGCAGTACTTC. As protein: CASAPGSTYEQYF.

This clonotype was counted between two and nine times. CDR3 coding DNA: TGCGCCAGCAGCACACAGCCCGGGACAGGGGAGGGAAACACCATATATTTT. Encoded protein: CASSTQPGTGEGNTIYF. V and J are TRBV4-3 and TRBJ1-3; 10 bases align to TRBD1. This CDR3 is built from 17 residues. V lost 5 bases, J lost 4 bases, and 11 bases stayed unmatched. Per the germline V gene, CDR1 is LGHNA and CDR2 is YSLEER.